The rows below give T cell receptor beta chains drawn from one sample of a study of read filtering for tumor transcriptome and immune sequencing. TCRdb passed the reads through MiXCR, listing each CDR3 protein once. This sample carries 43,000 or so distinct CDR3 sequences, around 21% of them seen once, and the ten largest clones take 37%. The sample consisted of a population of CD138-negative cells sorted from bone marrow. The receptors derive from a donor aged 40 or older with multiple myeloma. Both conserved end residues are part of each CDR3. Fields, in order: D gene, J gene, V gene, clone size, CDR3 DNA, CDR3 protein. D genes are given only for firm matches. Where a row states a size, it is once, few, many or the class of an expanded clone; other rows omit it.

d_call: -
j_call: TRBJ1-2
v_call: TRBV29-1
clone_size: many
cdr3_nt: TGCAGCGTTGAGGAGGGCAGGCCCTATGGCTACACCTTC
cdr3_aa: CSVEEGRPYGYTF

d_call: -
j_call: TRBJ2-2
v_call: TRBV9
clone_size: many
cdr3_nt: TGTGCCAGCAGCGTTTCGGGGGGCGGCATTGGGAGCGGGGAGCTGTTTTTT
cdr3_aa: CASSVSGGGIGSGELFF

d_call: -
j_call: TRBJ1-2
v_call: TRBV28
clone_size: -
cdr3_nt: TGTGCCAGCAGCCAGAGGGGGGGAGCCCTCTCTGGCTACGCCTTC
cdr3_aa: CASSQRGGALSGYAF

d_call: TRBD1
j_call: TRBJ1-1
v_call: TRBV5-1
clone_size: many
cdr3_nt: TGCGCCAGCAGCTGGGACAGAGACATGAACACTGAAGCTTTCTTT
cdr3_aa: CASSWDRDMNTEAFF

d_call: -
j_call: TRBJ2-3
v_call: TRBV29-1
clone_size: few
cdr3_nt: TGCAGCGTTGAGTCCCTTGATACGCAGTATTTT
cdr3_aa: CSVESLDTQYF

d_call: TRBD2
j_call: TRBJ2-1
v_call: TRBV14
clone_size: many
cdr3_nt: TGTGCCAGCAGCCAAGGACTAGCGGGAGGCAATGAGCAGTTCTTC
cdr3_aa: CASSQGLAGGNEQFF

d_call: TRBD1
j_call: TRBJ2-6
v_call: TRBV7-2
clone_size: many
cdr3_nt: TGTGCCAGCAGCTTAATCCGCCGAGACAGGGGCTCTGGGGCCAACGTCCTGACTTTC
cdr3_aa: CASSLIRRDRGSGANVLTF

d_call: -
j_call: TRBJ2-6
v_call: TRBV10-3
clone_size: many
cdr3_nt: TGTGCCAGCACCGCCGAAGCGGCCCGATTCTCTGGGGCCAACGTCCTGACTTTC
cdr3_aa: CASTAEAARFSGANVLTF

d_call: -
j_call: TRBJ2-1
v_call: TRBV4-3
clone_size: many
cdr3_nt: TGCGCCAGCAGCCGTCATCGGAACTACAATGAGCAGTTCTTC
cdr3_aa: CASSRHRNYNEQFF

d_call: -
j_call: TRBJ1-5
v_call: TRBV19
clone_size: -
cdr3_nt: TGTGCCACCAAACCCCACGGGAACGGTCATCAGCCCCAGCATTTT
cdr3_aa: CATKPHGNGHQPQHF

d_call: -
j_call: TRBJ1-2
v_call: TRBV14
clone_size: -
cdr3_nt: TGTGCCAGCGGCCAAGATTCTGGCAGGAGCGGCTACACCTTC
cdr3_aa: CASGQDSGRSGYTF

d_call: -
j_call: TRBJ2-2
v_call: TRBV20-1
clone_size: many
cdr3_nt: TGCAGTGCTAGAGATGTGGCGGGAAGGGGGACCGGGGAGCTGTTTTTT
cdr3_aa: CSARDVAGRGTGELFF

d_call: -
j_call: TRBJ1-5
v_call: TRBV29-1
clone_size: many
cdr3_nt: TGCAGCGGGGGGGACGGCCTTGGTTTAAACCAGCATTTT
cdr3_aa: CSGGDGLGLNQHF

d_call: -
j_call: TRBJ2-3
v_call: TRBV28
clone_size: many
cdr3_nt: TGTGCCAGCAGTTTATCGGGAAACACAGATACGCAGTATTTT
cdr3_aa: CASSLSGNTDTQYF

d_call: -
j_call: TRBJ1-1
v_call: TRBV13
clone_size: many
cdr3_nt: TGTGCCAGCAGCTTAGGTCATGGGGGGAATACTGAAGCTTTCTTT
cdr3_aa: CASSLGHGGNTEAFF

d_call: TRBD1
j_call: TRBJ1-1
v_call: TRBV20-1
clone_size: many
cdr3_nt: TGCAGTGCTCCCAACCGACAGGGAGGGTTGAACACTGAAGCTTTCTTT
cdr3_aa: CSAPNRQGGLNTEAFF

d_call: TRBD1
j_call: TRBJ1-5
v_call: TRBV19
clone_size: few
cdr3_nt: TGTGCCACGTCCGTGCTTAGACAGGGTAGCAATCAGCCCCAGCATTTT
cdr3_aa: CATSVLRQGSNQPQHF

d_call: TRBD1
j_call: TRBJ2-7
v_call: TRBV29-1
clone_size: many
cdr3_nt: TGCAGCGTCGTCGGACAGGGCCACGAGCAGTACTTC
cdr3_aa: CSVVGQGHEQYF

d_call: TRBD2
j_call: TRBJ2-3
v_call: TRBV20-1
clone_size: many
cdr3_nt: TGCAGTGCTACCGGGACTAGCGGGAGGGCTGCGGATACGCAGTATTTT
cdr3_aa: CSATGTSGRAADTQYF

d_call: TRBD2
j_call: TRBJ2-1
v_call: TRBV9
clone_size: -
cdr3_nt: TGTGCCAGCAGCGCTCTGATCACGGGAGGGCCGGGTGAGCAGTTCTTC
cdr3_aa: CASSALITGGPGEQFF

d_call: -
j_call: TRBJ2-1
v_call: TRBV29-1
clone_size: many
cdr3_nt: TGCAGCGAAAGGGGGGGGACTGCCTACAATGAGCAGTTCTTC
cdr3_aa: CSERGGTAYNEQFF

d_call: TRBD1
j_call: TRBJ2-5
v_call: TRBV4-2
clone_size: -
cdr3_nt: TGTGCAGCAGCCAAGATGTCGGGACAGGGGCCGAGAGAGACCCAGTACTTC
cdr3_aa: CAAAKMSGQGPRETQYF

d_call: TRBD2
j_call: TRBJ2-4
v_call: TRBV7-2
clone_size: many
cdr3_nt: TGTGCCAGCAGCTTAGGACTAGCGGAAAACATTCAGTACTTC
cdr3_aa: CASSLGLAENIQYF

d_call: -
j_call: TRBJ2-6
v_call: TRBV29-1
clone_size: many
cdr3_nt: TGCAGCGTTTATCGACAGGAGGTCAACGTCCTGACTTTC
cdr3_aa: CSVYRQEVNVLTF

d_call: -
j_call: TRBJ2-7
v_call: TRBV12-3/TRBV12-4
clone_size: -
cdr3_nt: TGTGCCAGCAGTCCCGACGGGAGCGGAACCTACGAGCAGTACTTC
cdr3_aa: CASSPDGSGTYEQYF

d_call: TRBD2
j_call: TRBJ2-1
v_call: TRBV30
clone_size: many
cdr3_nt: TGTGCCTGGAGGGGAACCCTACTAGCGGGATTCTACAATGAGCAGTTCTTC
cdr3_aa: CAWRGTLLAGFYNEQFF

d_call: -
j_call: TRBJ2-5
v_call: TRBV20-1
clone_size: many
cdr3_nt: TGCAGTGCTCCCATGGAGGGGCTAATCCAAGAGACCCAGTACTTC
cdr3_aa: CSAPMEGLIQETQYF

d_call: TRBD2
j_call: TRBJ2-3
v_call: TRBV6-2/TRBV6-3
clone_size: many
cdr3_nt: TGTGCCAGCAGTAAGAATCTAGCGGGAACGCAGTATTTT
cdr3_aa: CASSKNLAGTQYF

d_call: -
j_call: TRBJ1-5
v_call: TRBV12-3/TRBV12-4
clone_size: -
cdr3_nt: TGTGCCAGCAGCCCAACTCCCTATAGCAATCAGCCCCAGCATTTT
cdr3_aa: CASSPTPYSNQPQHF

d_call: TRBD2
j_call: TRBJ2-2
v_call: TRBV4-1
clone_size: many
cdr3_nt: TGCGCCAGCAGCCAAGCCCCGCTAGCGGGAATTGGCACCGGGGAGCTGTTTTTT
cdr3_aa: CASSQAPLAGIGTGELFF

d_call: -
j_call: TRBJ1-2
v_call: TRBV5-1
clone_size: many
cdr3_nt: TGCGCCAGCAGCTTGGGTGGAGGGACTAACTATGGCTACACCTTC
cdr3_aa: CASSLGGGTNYGYTF

d_call: -
j_call: TRBJ2-5
v_call: TRBV25-1
clone_size: many
cdr3_nt: TGTGCCAGCAGTGATAGTCTGGGCCAGCGCCAAGAGACCCAGTACTTC
cdr3_aa: CASSDSLGQRQETQYF

d_call: -
j_call: TRBJ1-5
v_call: TRBV5-1
clone_size: few
cdr3_nt: TGCGCCAGCAGCTTCACAGGGATGAATCAGCCCCAGCATTTT
cdr3_aa: CASSFTGMNQPQHF

d_call: -
j_call: TRBJ2-1
v_call: TRBV29-1
clone_size: many
cdr3_nt: TGCAGCGTTGTACCCGGTTACAATGAGCAGTTCTTC
cdr3_aa: CSVVPGYNEQFF

d_call: -
j_call: TRBJ1-1
v_call: TRBV7-9
clone_size: many
cdr3_nt: TGTGCCAGCAGCTTATCGACGGGTTCTGAAGCTTTCTTT
cdr3_aa: CASSLSTGSEAFF

d_call: -
j_call: TRBJ2-3
v_call: TRBV5-8
clone_size: many
cdr3_nt: TGTGCCAGCAGCACCGGGACAACTAGCACAGATACGCAGTATTTT
cdr3_aa: CASSTGTTSTDTQYF

d_call: -
j_call: TRBJ2-3
v_call: TRBV20-1
clone_size: few
cdr3_nt: TGCAGTGCCCTGACAGAGGATACGCAGTATTTT
cdr3_aa: CSALTEDTQYF

d_call: TRBD2
j_call: TRBJ2-2
v_call: TRBV30
clone_size: -
cdr3_nt: TGTGCCTCGCTAGCGGGTACCGGGGAGCTGTTTTTT
cdr3_aa: CASLAGTGELFF

d_call: TRBD1
j_call: TRBJ2-3
v_call: TRBV29-1
clone_size: many
cdr3_nt: TGCAGCGTTGGCCGGGACAGGCAAGATACGCAGTATTTT
cdr3_aa: CSVGRDRQDTQYF

d_call: -
j_call: TRBJ2-7
v_call: TRBV3-2
clone_size: many
cdr3_nt: TGTGCCAGCAGCCAATTTGACTCCTACGAGCAGTACTTC
cdr3_aa: CASSQFDSYEQYF

d_call: TRBD2
j_call: TRBJ2-1
v_call: TRBV5-4
clone_size: many
cdr3_nt: TGTGCCAGCAGCCAAAGCGGGAGGGCCTACAATGAGCAGTTCTTC
cdr3_aa: CASSQSGRAYNEQFF

d_call: TRBD1
j_call: TRBJ2-7
v_call: TRBV12-3/TRBV12-4
clone_size: many
cdr3_nt: TGTGCCAGCAGTCCGTGGGACAGGGGCAGGAACGAGCAGTACTTC
cdr3_aa: CASSPWDRGRNEQYF

d_call: -
j_call: TRBJ2-6
v_call: TRBV6-1
clone_size: few
cdr3_nt: TGTGCCAGCACACCGGGACGTAACTCTGGGGCCAACGTCCTGACTTTC
cdr3_aa: CASTPGRNSGANVLTF

d_call: TRBD2
j_call: TRBJ2-1
v_call: TRBV7-6
clone_size: few
cdr3_nt: TGTGCCAGCACCGGACTAGCGGGGGGGCCGGAGCAGTTCTTC
cdr3_aa: CASTGLAGGPEQFF

d_call: TRBD2
j_call: TRBJ2-1
v_call: TRBV6-2/TRBV6-3
clone_size: -
cdr3_nt: TGTGCCAGCAGACAGGGGGGACTAGCGGGAGTGGGCTATGAGCAGTTCTTC
cdr3_aa: CASRQGGLAGVGYEQFF

d_call: -
j_call: TRBJ2-2
v_call: TRBV2
clone_size: many
cdr3_nt: TGTGCCACTCCGGGACAGAACACCGGGGAGCTGTTTTTT
cdr3_aa: CATPGQNTGELFF

d_call: -
j_call: TRBJ2-1
v_call: TRBV3-1
clone_size: many
cdr3_nt: TGTGCCAGCAGCCAGGACTACGTGAATGAGCAGTTCTTC
cdr3_aa: CASSQDYVNEQFF

d_call: TRBD2
j_call: TRBJ2-1
v_call: TRBV28
clone_size: many
cdr3_nt: TGTGCCAGCAGTCGCCGGACTAGCGGGAGAAGGGATGAGCAGTTCTTC
cdr3_aa: CASSRRTSGRRDEQFF